The clone carrying this T cell receptor (beta chain) was picked up one time. This specimen belongs to a study of T cell changes during pregnancy in multiple sclerosis. Assay used: immunoSEQ multiplex PCR; TCRdb lists only in-frame clones, some missing. The table has 55,000 to 70,000 clones, 90% seen once. Deletions cut 4 bases from V and 7 bases from J, with 10 bases between. CDR1 and CDR2 from the germline V gene are SGHTA and FQGNSA. This CDR3 is 12 amino acids long. The TCR was taken from a female donor in good health, enrolled as a control in a pregnancy study. The J gene is TRBJ1-1, the V gene TRBV7-2; D ambiguous. Here the sequenced sample was peripheral blood, taken in the first trimester of pregnancy. The CDR3 is CASSSSGIEAFF. The CDR3 DNA sequence: TGTGCCAGCAGCTCATCGGGGATTGAAGCTTTCTTT.